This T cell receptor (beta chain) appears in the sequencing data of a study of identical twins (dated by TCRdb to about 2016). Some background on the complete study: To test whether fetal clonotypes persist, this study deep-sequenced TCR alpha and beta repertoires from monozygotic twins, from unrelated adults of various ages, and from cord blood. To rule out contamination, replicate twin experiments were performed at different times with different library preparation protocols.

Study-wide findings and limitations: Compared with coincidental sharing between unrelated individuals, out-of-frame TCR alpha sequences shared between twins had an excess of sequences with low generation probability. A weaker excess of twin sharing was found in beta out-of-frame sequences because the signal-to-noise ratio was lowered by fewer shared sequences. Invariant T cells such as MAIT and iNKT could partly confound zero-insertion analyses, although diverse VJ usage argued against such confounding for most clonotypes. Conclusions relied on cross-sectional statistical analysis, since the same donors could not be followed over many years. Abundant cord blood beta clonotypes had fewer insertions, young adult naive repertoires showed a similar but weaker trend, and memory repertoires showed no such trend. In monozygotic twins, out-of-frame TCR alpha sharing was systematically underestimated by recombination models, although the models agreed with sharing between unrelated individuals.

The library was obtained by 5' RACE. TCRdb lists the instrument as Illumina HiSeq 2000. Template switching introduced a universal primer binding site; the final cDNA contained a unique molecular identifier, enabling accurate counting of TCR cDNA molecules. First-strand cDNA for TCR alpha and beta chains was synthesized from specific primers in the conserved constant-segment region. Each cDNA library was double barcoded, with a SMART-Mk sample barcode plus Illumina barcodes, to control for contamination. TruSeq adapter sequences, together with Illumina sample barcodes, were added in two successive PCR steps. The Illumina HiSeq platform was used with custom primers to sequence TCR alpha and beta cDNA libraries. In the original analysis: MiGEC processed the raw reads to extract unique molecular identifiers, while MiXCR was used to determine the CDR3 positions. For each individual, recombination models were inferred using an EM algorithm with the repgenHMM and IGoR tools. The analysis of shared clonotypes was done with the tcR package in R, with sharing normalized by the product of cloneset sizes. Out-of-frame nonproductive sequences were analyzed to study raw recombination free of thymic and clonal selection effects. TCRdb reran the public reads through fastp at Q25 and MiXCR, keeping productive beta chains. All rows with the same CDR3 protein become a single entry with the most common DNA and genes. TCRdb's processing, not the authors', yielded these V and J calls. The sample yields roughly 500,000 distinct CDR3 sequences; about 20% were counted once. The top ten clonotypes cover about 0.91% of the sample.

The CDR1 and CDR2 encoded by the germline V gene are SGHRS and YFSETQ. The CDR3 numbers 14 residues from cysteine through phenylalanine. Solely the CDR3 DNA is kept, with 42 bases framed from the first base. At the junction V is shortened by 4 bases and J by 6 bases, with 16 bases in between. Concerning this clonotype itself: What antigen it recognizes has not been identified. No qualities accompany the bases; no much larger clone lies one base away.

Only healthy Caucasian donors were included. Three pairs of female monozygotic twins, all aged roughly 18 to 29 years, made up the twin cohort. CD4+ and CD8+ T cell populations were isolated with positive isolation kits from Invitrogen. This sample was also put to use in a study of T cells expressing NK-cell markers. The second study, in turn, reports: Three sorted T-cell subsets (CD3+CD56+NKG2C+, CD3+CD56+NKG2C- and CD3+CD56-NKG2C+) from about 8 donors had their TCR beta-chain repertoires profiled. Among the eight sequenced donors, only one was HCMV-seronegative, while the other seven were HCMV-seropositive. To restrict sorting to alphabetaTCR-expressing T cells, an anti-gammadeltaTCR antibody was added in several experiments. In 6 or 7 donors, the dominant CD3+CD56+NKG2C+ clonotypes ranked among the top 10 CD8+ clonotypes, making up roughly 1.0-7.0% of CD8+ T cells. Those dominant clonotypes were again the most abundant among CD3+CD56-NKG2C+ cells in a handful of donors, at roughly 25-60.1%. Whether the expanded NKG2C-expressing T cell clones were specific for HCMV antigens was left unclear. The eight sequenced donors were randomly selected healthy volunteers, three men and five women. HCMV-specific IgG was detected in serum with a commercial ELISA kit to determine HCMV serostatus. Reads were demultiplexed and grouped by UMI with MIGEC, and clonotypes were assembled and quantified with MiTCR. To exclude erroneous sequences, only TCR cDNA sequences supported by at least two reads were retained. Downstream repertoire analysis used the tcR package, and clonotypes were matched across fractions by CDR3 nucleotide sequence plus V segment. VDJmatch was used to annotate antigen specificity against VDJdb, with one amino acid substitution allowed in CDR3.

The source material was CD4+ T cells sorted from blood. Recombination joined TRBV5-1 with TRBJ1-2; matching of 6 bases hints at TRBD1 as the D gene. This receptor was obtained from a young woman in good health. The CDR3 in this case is CASSPGQPGNGYTF. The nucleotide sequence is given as TGCGCCAGCAGCCCGGGACAACCGGGCAATGGCTACACCTTC.